Listed below are T cell receptor beta chains from one sample, sequenced in a study of blood T cells in healthy people across ages. Via MiXCR, TCRdb re-called the 5' RACE reads, giving one row per CDR3 protein. The table lists some 1.5 million distinct CDR3 sequences, 28% of them singletons. Sequencing was carried out using blood. These receptors came from a woman in her 30s in good health. CDR3s leave out the opening cysteine and the closing phenylalanine or tryptophan.

j_gene	v_gene	len	CDR3aa
TRBJ1-1	TRBV4-1	15	ASSQVTGTPVGTEAF
TRBJ1-1	TRBV25-1	11	ASILRLTAEAF
TRBJ1-2	TRBV28	13	ASSSTGTGGDGYT
TRBJ2-3	TRBV7-2	13	ASSLSTGYTDTQY
TRBJ1-1	TRBV25-1	10	ATKKEATEAF
TRBJ2-2	TRBV4-1	11	ASSRGVDGELF
TRBJ1-1	TRBV13	12	ASSLSGTEEEAF
TRBJ2-1	TRBV24-1	13	ATSDLTTGGYEQF
TRBJ2-3	TRBV12-3/TRBV12-4	13	ASSTSGESTDAQY
TRBJ2-7	TRBV20-1	10	SAAIGGNEQY
TRBJ2-7	TRBV18	12	ASSPTEGGYEQY
TRBJ2-5	TRBV10-2	12	ASSPGTKRETQY
TRBJ1-6	TRBV7-7	15	ASSLGFRGQLNSPLH
TRBJ2-1	TRBV20-1	13	SASLSFSGGNEQF
TRBJ2-3	TRBV7-6	15	ASNFAVAGAFGDTQY
TRBJ2-1	TRBV21-1	12	ASRQKDTYNEQF
TRBJ2-1	TRBV5-1	13	ASSFLGTGISEQF
TRBJ2-2	TRBV12-3/TRBV12-4	14	ASSFFLGANTGELF
TRBJ2-1	TRBV7-2	13	ASSRSVRGYNEQF
TRBJ2-5	TRBV27	12	ASSWRGKGETQY
TRBJ2-3	TRBV3-1	12	ASSQRGTILSQY
TRBJ2-2	TRBV3-1	15	ASSQGVQVPNTGELF
TRBJ2-1	TRBV5-1	15	ASSSTSGSMSYNEQF
TRBJ2-1	TRBV12-5	18	ASGPLGSGGPPSSYNEQF
TRBJ2-2	TRBV6-5	11	AAGQGNTGELF
TRBJ2-5	TRBV7-3	15	ASSLMGLAVYQETQY
TRBJ1-5	TRBV5-5	13	ASSLGVVGHQPQH
TRBJ2-7	TRBV9	13	ASSVEPDPSYEQY
TRBJ2-5	TRBV7-8	13	ASSLSGVNYETQY
TRBJ1-1	TRBV27	14	ASSLDAGGSATEAF
TRBJ2-6	TRBV21-1	18	ASSKGGGPLAPSGANVLT
TRBJ2-4	TRBV7-2	15	ASSLGGASSAKNIQY
TRBJ1-2	TRBV5-1	12	ASSLMQGDYGYT
TRBJ1-5	TRBV29-1	12	SVRLSFGNQPQH
TRBJ2-1	TRBV25-1	13	ASSERSDGYNEQF
TRBJ2-7	TRBV7-2	12	ASRTPSGRYEQY
TRBJ2-3	TRBV27	13	ASSRGQLSTDTQY
TRBJ2-4	TRBV20-1	12	SAVYSDRPYKQY
TRBJ2-5	TRBV10-3	11	AIKGLETETQY
TRBJ2-7	TRBV28	13	ASSLFGGGAGEQY
TRBJ2-6	TRBV28	13	ASRGSGGAANVLT
TRBJ1-4	TRBV27	12	ATAPATTNEKLF
TRBJ1-6	TRBV20-1	14	SARDAARKNNSPLH
TRBJ1-1	TRBV7-9	12	ASSLDGAGTEAF
TRBJ2-3	TRBV5-1	12	ASRRDTSTDTQY
TRBJ1-2	TRBV20-1	10	SASSAQGGYT
TRBJ2-7	TRBV6-2/TRBV6-3	12	ASSYRDPLNEQY
TRBJ2-1	TRBV9	13	ASSVEASGNNEQF
TRBJ1-2	TRBV7-9	11	ASSSDKNYGYT